A selection of T cell receptor beta chains follows, all from one sample in a study of blood T cell repertoires in COVID-19. Using immunoSEQ multiplex PCR, the repertoire was profiled, and TCRdb retains in-frame clones only, with some absent. The sample has almost 400,000 clones; approximately 89% are singletons. Sequencing was done on a sample of PBMCs or T cells enriched from blood (not recorded which). All receptors come from a woman aged 25 to 45 who had recovered from COVID-19. Both conserved end residues are part of each CDR3. A D gene is named only where the DNA matches it firmly. Size is stated for part of the rows, as once, few or many counts, or as a class when the clone is expanded.

clone size: NA
J gene: TRBJ2-5
V gene: TRBV4-2
D gene: NA
CDR3 DNA: TGTGCCAGCAGCCAAGGGGGTGGGAGGATTCAAGAGACCCAGTACTTC
CDR3 protein: CASSQGGGRIQETQYF

clone size: once
J gene: TRBJ1-1
V gene: TRBV4-1
D gene: NA
CDR3 DNA: TGCGCCAGCAGCCAAGATTCCGGGGGAGAAGCTTTCTTT
CDR3 protein: CASSQDSGGEAFF

clone size: NA
J gene: TRBJ2-2
V gene: TRBV5-1
D gene: NA
CDR3 DNA: TGCGCCAGCAGCCGTGACGGACAAGCGAACACCGGGGAGCTGTTTTTT
CDR3 protein: CASSRDGQANTGELFF

clone size: NA
J gene: TRBJ2-5
V gene: TRBV29-1
D gene: TRBD1
CDR3 DNA: TGCAGCGTGGACAGGGAACAAGAGACCCAGTACTTC
CDR3 protein: CSVDREQETQYF

clone size: NA
J gene: TRBJ1-3
V gene: TRBV6-6
D gene: NA
CDR3 DNA: TGTGCCAGTAACAAACAGGTCAGCTCTGGAAACACCATATATTTT
CDR3 protein: CASNKQVSSGNTIYF

clone size: NA
J gene: TRBJ2-1
V gene: TRBV5-8
D gene: NA
CDR3 DNA: TGTGCCAGCAGCCACCCAGGCTCCTACAATGAGCAGTTCTTC
CDR3 protein: CASSHPGSYNEQFF

clone size: NA
J gene: TRBJ2-7
V gene: TRBV27
D gene: TRBD1
CDR3 DNA: TGTGCCAGCCGATTTTACGGGACAGGGATCTACGAGCAGTACTTC
CDR3 protein: CASRFYGTGIYEQYF

clone size: NA
J gene: TRBJ1-2
V gene: TRBV25-1
D gene: NA
CDR3 DNA: TGTGCCAGCAGTGAATCAGGGTGGGGCTACACCTTC
CDR3 protein: CASSESGWGYTF

clone size: NA
J gene: TRBJ1-3
V gene: TRBV7-9
D gene: TRBD1
CDR3 DNA: TGTGCCAGCAGCGCCCGACAGGGGCCTTACGGAAACACCATATATTTT
CDR3 protein: CASSARQGPYGNTIYF

clone size: NA
J gene: TRBJ1-5
V gene: TRBV27
D gene: NA
CDR3 DNA: TGTGCCAGCAGCTTAGGGGCCGTACCCCACAATCAGCCCCAGCATTTT
CDR3 protein: CASSLGAVPHNQPQHF

clone size: few
J gene: TRBJ2-5
V gene: TRBV24-1
D gene: NA
CDR3 DNA: TGTGCCACCAGTGATTTTTCCGGTATGGAGACCCAGTACTTC
CDR3 protein: CATSDFSGMETQYF

clone size: NA
J gene: TRBJ2-3
V gene: TRBV6-2/TRBV6-3
D gene: NA
CDR3 DNA: TGTGCCAGCAGTTCCCCCCGGCGGGATACGCAGTATTTT
CDR3 protein: CASSSPRRDTQYF

clone size: NA
J gene: TRBJ2-2
V gene: TRBV9
D gene: NA
CDR3 DNA: TGTGCCAGCAGCACCCCTAGGCGGGGAGTAGGAACCGGGGAGCTGTTTTTT
CDR3 protein: CASSTPRRGVGTGELFF

clone size: NA
J gene: TRBJ1-5
V gene: TRBV28
D gene: NA
CDR3 DNA: TGTGCCAGCAGTGCAGGGAATCAGCCCCAGCATTTT
CDR3 protein: CASSAGNQPQHF

clone size: NA
J gene: TRBJ1-4
V gene: TRBV7-6
D gene: TRBD1
CDR3 DNA: TGTGCCAGCAGCTTAGGCCTACAGGGGACTAATGAAAAACTGTTTTTT
CDR3 protein: CASSLGLQGTNEKLFF

clone size: NA
J gene: TRBJ2-7
V gene: TRBV5-1
D gene: NA
CDR3 DNA: TGCGCCAGCAGCTTGGGGCGGGCGTTCTACGAGCAGTACTTC
CDR3 protein: CASSLGRAFYEQYF

clone size: NA
J gene: TRBJ2-7
V gene: TRBV6-1
D gene: NA
CDR3 DNA: TGTGCCAGCAGTGCCGACCCCGCGGTGGTCGAGCAGTACTTC
CDR3 protein: CASSADPAVVEQYF

clone size: NA
J gene: TRBJ2-3
V gene: TRBV9
D gene: NA
CDR3 DNA: TGTGCCAGCAGCGTAGGGGCGGGGGCCACAGATACGCAGTATTTT
CDR3 protein: CASSVGAGATDTQYF

clone size: NA
J gene: TRBJ1-4
V gene: TRBV18
D gene: TRBD1
CDR3 DNA: TGTGCCAGCTCACCTGGGACAGATGAAAAACTGTTTTTT
CDR3 protein: CASSPGTDEKLFF

clone size: once
J gene: TRBJ1-6
V gene: TRBV7-9
D gene: TRBD1
CDR3 DNA: TGTGCCAGCAGCAACGAAGGGACAGGGCCACCCCTCCACTTT
CDR3 protein: CASSNEGTGPPLHF

clone size: NA
J gene: TRBJ2-6
V gene: TRBV7-2
D gene: NA
CDR3 DNA: TGTGCCAGCAGCAGGGGATCTGGGGCCAACGTCCTGACTTTC
CDR3 protein: CASSRGSGANVLTF

clone size: NA
J gene: TRBJ2-1
V gene: TRBV7-6
D gene: TRBD2
CDR3 DNA: TGTGCCAGCAGCTTATTATCCCGACTAGCGGGAAAATCCGGCTTGCACAATGAGCAGTTCTTC
CDR3 protein: CASSLLSRLAGKSGLHNEQFF

clone size: NA
J gene: TRBJ2-5
V gene: TRBV7-9
D gene: NA
CDR3 DNA: TGTGCCAGCAGGTTACAGGGTGAGGAGACCCAGTACTTC
CDR3 protein: CASRLQGEETQYF

clone size: once
J gene: TRBJ1-1
V gene: TRBV5-1
D gene: TRBD1
CDR3 DNA: TGCGCCAGCAGCTTGGCCGGGACAGGGATGAACACTGAAGCTTTCTTT
CDR3 protein: CASSLAGTGMNTEAFF

clone size: NA
J gene: TRBJ2-3
V gene: TRBV19
D gene: TRBD1
CDR3 DNA: TGTGCCAGTAGTGGGGACAGCTTCTTTAGCACAGATACGCAGTATTTT
CDR3 protein: CASSGDSFFSTDTQYF

clone size: once
J gene: TRBJ1-5
V gene: TRBV14
D gene: TRBD1
CDR3 DNA: TGTGCCAGCAGCCCGCGGGGACAGGGGGATCAGCCCCAGCATTTT
CDR3 protein: CASSPRGQGDQPQHF

clone size: many
J gene: TRBJ1-3
V gene: TRBV5-1
D gene: NA
CDR3 DNA: TGCGCCAGCAGCTTGGGACAGATCGGAAACACCATATATTTT
CDR3 protein: CASSLGQIGNTIYF

clone size: once
J gene: TRBJ1-1
V gene: TRBV27
D gene: NA
CDR3 DNA: TGTGCCAGCAGGGCCCGGGAGAACACTGAAGCTTTCTTT
CDR3 protein: CASRARENTEAFF

clone size: NA
J gene: TRBJ2-7
V gene: TRBV2
D gene: TRBD2
CDR3 DNA: TGTGCCAGCAGTTCCAGACTAGCGGGATACTCCCTCGAGCAGTACTTC
CDR3 protein: CASSSRLAGYSLEQYF

clone size: NA
J gene: TRBJ2-5
V gene: TRBV7-2
D gene: NA
CDR3 DNA: TGTGCCAGCAGCAACAACCCCGACAAGAACTACCAAGAGACCCAGTACTTC
CDR3 protein: CASSNNPDKNYQETQYF

clone size: NA
J gene: TRBJ1-3
V gene: TRBV11-2
D gene: NA
CDR3 DNA: TGTGCCAGCAGCTTGGGAGGGTTGAACACCATATATTTT
CDR3 protein: CASSLGGLNTIYF

clone size: few
J gene: TRBJ2-3
V gene: TRBV3-1/TRBV3-2
D gene: NA
CDR3 DNA: TGTGCCAGCAGCCGGGGTGGGACTGGTATCTCACATACGCAGTATTTT
CDR3 protein: CASSRGGTGISHTQYF

clone size: NA
J gene: TRBJ2-7
V gene: TRBV11-2
D gene: NA
CDR3 DNA: TGTGCCAGCAGCAACAGGGTCGGCTACGAGCAGTACTTC
CDR3 protein: CASSNRVGYEQYF

clone size: NA
J gene: TRBJ2-7
V gene: TRBV7-8
D gene: TRBD1
CDR3 DNA: TGTGCCAGCAGCCTCCGCCCCTGGACAGGGGACTCCTACGAGCAGTACTTC
CDR3 protein: CASSLRPWTGDSYEQYF

clone size: few
J gene: TRBJ1-1
V gene: TRBV21-1
D gene: NA
CDR3 DNA: TGTGCCAGCAGCAAAGGAGGAGCAGGGGACCCCTCCCGGAGGATCTCTGAAGCTTTCTTT
CDR3 protein: CASSKGGAGDPSRRISEAFF

clone size: few
J gene: TRBJ1-1
V gene: TRBV19
D gene: NA
CDR3 DNA: TGTGCCAGTAGTATAGGATGGCCAAACACTGAAGCTTTCTTT
CDR3 protein: CASSIGWPNTEAFF

clone size: NA
J gene: TRBJ2-4
V gene: TRBV28
D gene: TRBD1
CDR3 DNA: TGTGCCAGCAGTTGGGCCGACAGGGGGATAAACATTCAGTACTTC
CDR3 protein: CASSWADRGINIQYF

clone size: once
J gene: TRBJ2-1
V gene: TRBV27
D gene: TRBD2
CDR3 DNA: TGTGCCAGCAGTTTAATAGCGGGGGGATCCAATGAGCAGTTCTTC
CDR3 protein: CASSLIAGGSNEQFF

clone size: NA
J gene: TRBJ2-4
V gene: TRBV3-1/TRBV3-2
D gene: TRBD1
CDR3 DNA: TGTGCCAGCAGCCAAGATGATACCCCGTCCGGGCAGGGGGAAAACATTCAGTACTTC
CDR3 protein: CASSQDDTPSGQGENIQYF

clone size: NA
J gene: TRBJ2-3
V gene: TRBV11-2
D gene: TRBD2
CDR3 DNA: TGTGCCAGCAGCTTAGAGACTAGCCACACAGATACGCAGTATTTT
CDR3 protein: CASSLETSHTDTQYF

clone size: NA
J gene: TRBJ1-1
V gene: TRBV20-1
D gene: TRBD1
CDR3 DNA: TGCAGTGCTAGTCGACAGGGGATGGGCGCTGAAGCTTTCTTT
CDR3 protein: CSASRQGMGAEAFF

clone size: NA
J gene: TRBJ2-2
V gene: TRBV5-4
D gene: TRBD2
CDR3 DNA: TGTGCCAGCAGCATGATAGCGGGGGGGTATACCGGGGAGCTGTTTTTT
CDR3 protein: CASSMIAGGYTGELFF

clone size: NA
J gene: TRBJ1-1
V gene: TRBV5-4
D gene: NA
CDR3 DNA: TGTGCCAGCAGCTACCTCCGGGGGTTTGACACTGAAGCTTTCTTT
CDR3 protein: CASSYLRGFDTEAFF